Listed here are 11 T cell receptor beta chains from one sample, sequenced in a study of sequential checkpoint blockade in melanoma. Treatment specified: randomized to nivolumab then ipilimumab (arm A) or the reverse (arm B). Measured with immunoSEQ multiplex PCR; TCRdb has only the in-frame clones, and not every one. Seen here are about 3,100 clones, less than 75% observed once, and the top ten hold about 20%. The sample was CD8+ T cells sorted from blood (inferred from file names), taken from a patient given nivolumab and ipilimumab in sequence. The receptor source for this set is a human donor with melanoma.

J is TRBJ2-7 and V is TRBV9; 11 nucleotides line up with TRBD2. V trimming: 3 bases; J trimming: 4 bases; junction bases outside the gene matches: 6. Germline CDR1 and CDR2: SGDLS and YYNGEE. The CDR3 runs 15 residues. The CDR3 is CASSALAGDMYEQYF. Here the CDR3 DNA reads TGTGCCAGCAGCGCACTAGCGGGAGATATGTACGAGCAGTACTTC.

This chain links TRBV5-1 with TRBJ1-4; no clear D gene. The V gene lost 0 bases and the J gene lost 4 bases, with 10 bases spanning the gap. The CDR3 has 15 residues. From germline, CDR1 is SGHRS and CDR2 YFSETQ. CDR3: CASSLERDFNEKLFF. The CDR3 DNA reads as TGCGCCAGCAGCTTGGAACGGGATTTTAATGAAAAACTGTTTTTT.

The chain employs TRBV6-1 and TRBJ1-5; weak D call: TRBD1 (6 bases). V lost 6 bases and J 8 bases, leaving 17 bases between the germline ends. Germline CDR1 is MNHNS and CDR2 is SASEGT. The CDR3 length is 14 residues. The CDR3, as DNA: TGTGCCAGCAGGGACAGAATCACTGGGGAGCCCCAGCATTTT. Amino acid sequence: CASRDRITGEPQHF.

This chain joins TRBV2 and TRBJ2-1; possible D gene TRBD2, 6 bases. V dropped 7 bases and J dropped 0 bases, with 10 bases sitting between them. The CDR3 covers 14 residues. Germline-derived CDR1 and CDR2 are SNHLY and FYNNEI. CDR3 nucleotides: TGTGCCAGCAATGACGGGAGCTCCTACAATGAGCAGTTCTTC. Translating it yields CASNDGSSYNEQFF.

The chain uses TRBV27 and TRBJ1-1; the D is unclear. The V gene's germline CDR1 is MNHEY and CDR2 SMNVEV (reference sequence). The CDR3 is 14 amino acids. V lost 2 bases and J lost 5, with 12 bases in between. CDR3 protein: CASSLRTSETEAFF. The CDR3 nucleotides are TGTGCCAGCAGTTTACGCACCTCGGAGACTGAAGCTTTCTTT.

This clone was counted once. This chain joins TRBV7-9 and TRBJ2-1, with D tentatively TRBD2 (6 bases). The CDR3 is made up of 15 amino acids. Germline assignment: CDR1 SEHNR and CDR2 FQNEAQ (reference sequence). Trimming pared 4 bases from V and 0 bases from J, leaving 10 bases between. In DNA form, the CDR3 reads TGTGCCAGCAGCTATAGCGGTAGCTCCTACAATGAGCAGTTCTTC. Protein: CASSYSGSSYNEQFF.

The DNA for the CDR3 is TGCGCCAGCAGCCAAGATAAGGGGCAAGTCGGGGAGCTGTTTTTT. Its protein is CASSQDKGQVGELFF. The chain couples TRBV4-1 to TRBJ2-2, with TRBD1 as a possible D gene (5 bases). CDR1 is MGHRA and CDR2 is YSYEKL in the germline V gene. The CDR3 extends over 15 amino acids. V was shortened by 0 bases and J by 7 bases, with 12 bases between the two germline ends.

There are a few counts of this clone. The chain uses TRBV6-5 and TRBJ1-2, with D unresolved. CDR1 and CDR2 (germline): MNHEY, SVGAGI. The V end was cut by 5 bases, the J end by 4 bases, with 17 bases between. The CDR3 loop spans 15 amino acids. The CDR3 protein is CASSTTGSSPYGYTF. The CDR3 DNA follows: TGTGCCAGCAGTACAACGGGTTCCTCTCCCTATGGCTACACCTTC.

By its share, this clone is medium-sized (0.01 to 0.1%). The rearrangement links TRBV7-9 to TRBJ2-1, with 8 bases lining up with TRBD2. Germline-derived CDR1 and CDR2 are SEHNR and FQNEAQ (reference sequence). With 5 bases clipped from V and 4 bases from J, the junction kept 10 bases outside the gene matches. This CDR3 has 16 amino acids. The chain's CDR3 is CASSPRGGETYNEQFF. Written as DNA, the CDR3 is TGTGCCAGCAGCCCCCGGGGGGGGGAGACATACAATGAGCAGTTCTTC.

This chain connects TRBV7-3 to TRBJ2-1; tentative D call: TRBD2 (6 bases). Trimming stripped 2 bases from V and 5 bases from J, with 10 bases between. The germline CDR1 and CDR2 sequences are SGHTA and FQGTGA. This CDR3 spans 14 amino acids. CDR3 region: CASSLGGTNNEQFF. The CDR3 DNA follows: TGTGCCAGCAGCTTAGGCGGGACCAACAATGAGCAGTTCTTC.

This rearrangement joins TRBV6-4 to TRBJ2-2; 10 bases agree with TRBD1. With 8 bases clipped from V and 5 bases from J, the junction kept 2 bases outside the gene matches. This CDR3 is 13 amino acids long. Germline V lookup: CDR1 MRHNA, CDR2 SNTAGT. The CDR3 here is CASGTGETGELFF. In nucleotides, the CDR3 is TGTGCCAGCGGGACAGGGGAAACCGGGGAGCTGTTTTTT.